This T cell receptor beta chain was obtained from a study of human T cells and chemical hapten exposure. Background on the study: Patients having alopecia areata, totalis or universalis were mostly female. Study results and caveats: Expanded TCRs created a significantly greater count of big CDR3 similarity clusters than controls did. After DPC sensitization, TCRs above 1 in 1000 frequency showed no change.

This clonotype was observed at least ten times. Its antigen is unknown. CDR3 length equals 12 residues. Between the trimmed V and J ends, which lost 5 bases and 1 base, there was a span of 8 bases. CDR1 and CDR2 (germline): SQVTM, ANQGSEA. Individual cDNA molecules received unique molecular identifiers in the library. TCRdb used MiXCR to reprocess the RACE reads, holding one entry per CDR3 protein. Seen here are approximately 100,000 distinct CDR3 sequences, 9.2% observed once, and the top ten hold 2.5% to 3.5%. Specified time point: patch test 2, 6 weeks after DPC sensitization. Treatment meaning: therapeutic diphenylcyclopropenone sensitization with weekly scalp DPC.

The rearrangement links TRBV29-1 to TRBJ1-1, with D tentatively TRBD1 (6 bases). This receptor was taken from a woman aged 40-49 years with alopecia areata. Some clones in this sample may be carry-over from other donors' samples. Sequencing was performed on whole blood, taken in connection with sensitization to the hapten diphenylcyclopropenone (DPC). For the CDR3, the DNA is TGCAGCGTTAGGGACACGAACACTGAAGCTTTCTTT. Translating it yields CSVRDTNTEAFF. Supplemented by reference TRBV29-1 and TRBJ1-1, the full variable domain reads SAVISQKPSRDICQRGTSLTIQCQVDSQVTMMFWYRQQPGQSLTLIATANQGSEATYESGFVIDKFPISRPNLTFSTLTVSNMSPEDSSIYLCSVRDTNTEAFFGQGTRLTVV.